Listed below are T cell receptor beta chains from one sample, sequenced in a study of blood T cells in healthy people across ages. Each CDR3 protein gets one entry after TCRdb re-called the 5' RACE reads with MiXCR. The sample carries approximately 880,000 distinct CDR3 sequences, about 48% recorded once. The sample consisted of blood. These receptor sequences come from a man aged 30 to 45 in good health. Both conserved end residues are part of each CDR3. The D gene is left open where the match is weak. Some rows have no size entry. The others give once, few or many, or a class for an expanded clone.

TRBV20-1,TRBJ2-3,-,-,TGCAGTGCTAGGTCACAGGCAGATACGCAGTATTTT,CSARSQADTQYF
TRBV11-2,TRBJ1-2,-,-,TGTGCCAGCAATAATCCGGGACAAAGAACCCATGGCTACACCTTC,CASNNPGQRTHGYTF
TRBV6-2/TRBV6-3,TRBJ1-1,-,-,TGTGCCAGCACCCAATTCTCGGGCGCAGTGGGAGCTTTCTTT,CASTQFSGAVGAFF
TRBV3-1,TRBJ2-7,-,many,TGTGCCAGCAGCCAAGGGCATTCCTACGAGCAGTACTTC,CASSQGHSYEQYF
TRBV7-8,TRBJ2-2,-,-,TGTGCCAGCAGCTTACCACAGGCGACGAACACCGGGGCGCTGTTTTTT,CASSLPQATNTGALFF
TRBV7-9,TRBJ2-4,TRBD1,-,TGTGCCAGCAGCATGACAGGGGGAGACATTCAGTACTTC,CASSMTGGDIQYF
TRBV12-5,TRBJ2-3,TRBD1,-,TGTGCTAGTGGTTTGGTCCACTATCGCCGGGACAGGCCCACAGATACGCAGTATTTT,CASGLVHYRRDRPTDTQYF
TRBV29-1,TRBJ2-6,-,few,TGCAGCGTGCCCGCCTCTGGGGCCAACGTCCTGACTTTC,CSVPASGANVLTF
TRBV7-9,TRBJ1-6,TRBD1,few,TGTGCCAGCAGCATACTCCAGGGGGGTTTAAATTCACCCCTCCACTTT,CASSILQGGLNSPLHF
TRBV4-1,TRBJ2-1,TRBD1,-,TGCGCCAGCAGCCAAGATGGGACAGGGCCACACAATGAGCAGTTCTTC,CASSQDGTGPHNEQFF
TRBV21-1,TRBJ2-7,-,-,TGTGCCAGCAGCTCAAGAAGCCGGGACGGATCCTACGAGCAGTACTTC,CASSSRSRDGSYEQYF
TRBV12-3/TRBV12-4,TRBJ2-3,TRBD2,-,TGTGCCAGCAGTGTCCTAGCGGGGCCCTCCTCAGATACGCGGTATTTT,CASSVLAGPSSDTRYF
TRBV27,TRBJ2-7,-,-,TGTGCCAGCGGCGACAGTCCCGCCTACGAGCAGTACTTC,CASGDSPAYEQYF
TRBV7-8,TRBJ1-1,-,-,TGTGCCAGCAGCTGGACAGTTGAAGCTTTCTTT,CASSWTVEAFF
TRBV6-2/TRBV6-3,TRBJ2-1,TRBD2,-,TGTGCCAGCAGTTACTCCGGGACTAGCGGCTCGAGCTCCTACAATGAGCAGTTCTTC,CASSYSGTSGSSSYNEQFF
TRBV4-3,TRBJ2-1,-,-,TGCGCCAGCAGCCAAGGCGGGGACAGACAAGAGACCCAGTTCTTC,CASSQGGDRQETQFF
TRBV7-2,TRBJ2-7,TRBD1,many,TGTGCCAGCAGCTCGACAGGGGGTACCTACGAGCAGTACTTC,CASSSTGGTYEQYF
TRBV7-2,TRBJ1-2,TRBD1,few,TGTGCCAGCATCCTTTATCCACAGGGGCTCAAGGGCTACACCTTC,CASILYPQGLKGYTF
TRBV6-4,TRBJ1-1,-,-,TGTGCCAGCAGTAAAAACGGGGAAGCCCGTAACACTGAAGCTTTCTTT,CASSKNGEARNTEAFF
TRBV4-3,TRBJ1-2,-,many,TGCGCCAGCAGCCAACTGACAGGCCAAAGTGGCTACACCTTC,CASSQLTGQSGYTF
TRBV12-3/TRBV12-4,TRBJ1-2,-,-,TGTGCCAGCACCAATTCTTACAGGAGCTTCTATGGCTACACCTTC,CASTNSYRSFYGYTF
TRBV3-1,TRBJ2-7,-,few,TGTGCCAGCAGCCACCGGACTGACTCCTACGAGCAGTACTTC,CASSHRTDSYEQYF